This TCR beta chain stems from a study of T-cell memory formation after mild COVID-19. Study results and limitations: Those CD4+ clones that contracted were mainly in CM and EM (CD8+ ones in EMRA). Clones contracting across day 15 to 85 had a balanced CD4/CD8 profile; later expanding clones leaned CD4+.

One entry per CDR3 protein, called by TCRdb with MiXCR from the 5' RACE reads. The sample holds about 430,000 distinct CDR3 sequences; roughly a quarter are singletons and the top ten take around 9%. A few counts support this clonotype. The antigen remains unidentified. V was clipped by 2 bases and J by 2 bases, with 10 bases between them. Germline-derived CDR1 and CDR2 are LGHNA and YSLEER. CDR3 length: 14 residues. This receptor was taken from an adult woman who had mild COVID-19 (a few samples of this study predate the infection). Cell type and time point are not known. The chain links TRBV4-3 to TRBJ2-7; perhaps TRBD1 as D (6 bases). The source material was PBMCs or a T cell subset sorted from them (not recorded which). CDR3 sequence reads: CASSQTRQAYEQYF. CDR3 DNA: TGCGCCAGCAGCCAAACAAGACAGGCCTACGAGCAGTACTTC.